These T cell receptor beta chains were read from a single sample in a study of cytomegalovirus exposure and HLA in healthy donors. Here immunoSEQ multiplex PCR was the method, and the copy in TCRdb shows in-frame clones only, minus some. This table has under 200,000 clones, approximately 80% appearing once. Sequencing was carried out using PBMCs. Receptors originate from a woman aged 18-29 years in good health and CMV-seronegative. Both conserved end residues are part of each CDR3. D genes are given only for firm matches. Size tells how often a clone was seen (once, few, many) or the class of an expanded clone, and some rows leave it out.

clone_size: -; j_call: TRBJ1-2; d_call: TRBD1; v_call: TRBV9; cdr3_nt: TGTGCCAGCAGCGTTTCGACAGGGAACTATGGCTACACCTTC; cdr3_aa: CASSVSTGNYGYTF
clone_size: -; j_call: TRBJ2-1; d_call: TRBD2; v_call: TRBV6-4; cdr3_nt: TGTGCCAGCAGTGACAATCCACTAGCGGGAGGTCGGGAGCAGTTCTTC; cdr3_aa: CASSDNPLAGGREQFF
clone_size: -; j_call: TRBJ2-1; d_call: TRBD2; v_call: TRBV27; cdr3_nt: TGTGCCAGCAGTTTGAGCGGGAGGGCCTACAATGAGCAGTTCTTC; cdr3_aa: CASSLSGRAYNEQFF
clone_size: -; j_call: TRBJ2-2; d_call: TRBD2; v_call: TRBV11-3; cdr3_nt: TGTGCCAGCAGCCCCCCAATTAGCGGGACCGGGGAGCTGTTTTTT; cdr3_aa: CASSPPISGTGELFF
clone_size: -; j_call: TRBJ2-4; d_call: -; v_call: TRBV27; cdr3_nt: TGTGCCAGCAGTTCTTTACTCAAAAACATTCAGTACTTC; cdr3_aa: CASSSLLKNIQYF
clone_size: once; j_call: TRBJ2-7; d_call: TRBD2; v_call: TRBV30; cdr3_nt: TGTGCCTGGACGCAGCAACAACTAGCGGGAGGATCAAGCTCCTACGAGCAGTACTTC; cdr3_aa: CAWTQQQLAGGSSSYEQYF
clone_size: -; j_call: TRBJ2-5; d_call: -; v_call: TRBV27; cdr3_nt: TGTGCCAGCAGTTCTTACGGAGAGACCCAGTACTTC; cdr3_aa: CASSSYGETQYF
clone_size: -; j_call: TRBJ2-1; d_call: -; v_call: TRBV28; cdr3_nt: TGTGCCAGCAGCTTTCTAGCAACCGGGCGGGATGAGCAGTTCTTC; cdr3_aa: CASSFLATGRDEQFF
clone_size: few; j_call: TRBJ2-7; d_call: -; v_call: TRBV27; cdr3_nt: TGTGCCAGCAGCGCCACTAGCTACGAGCAGTACTTC; cdr3_aa: CASSATSYEQYF
clone_size: -; j_call: TRBJ2-1; d_call: TRBD2; v_call: TRBV12-5; cdr3_nt: TGTGCTAGTGGCCAAGCGGGAGGCCCGAACCATGAGCAGTTCTTC; cdr3_aa: CASGQAGGPNHEQFF
clone_size: -; j_call: TRBJ2-3; d_call: -; v_call: TRBV7-2; cdr3_nt: TGTGCCAGCAGTTCCGGCGTGGGGAGGACGCAGTATTTT; cdr3_aa: CASSSGVGRTQYF
clone_size: few; j_call: TRBJ1-1; d_call: -; v_call: TRBV30; cdr3_nt: TGTGCCTGGAGTGTTGGGCAGATAAACACTGAAGCTTTCTTT; cdr3_aa: CAWSVGQINTEAFF
clone_size: -; j_call: TRBJ2-1; d_call: TRBD1; v_call: TRBV28; cdr3_nt: TGTGCCAGCAGCAACCCGGGGACAGGAAAATGGAATGAGCAGTTCTTC; cdr3_aa: CASSNPGTGKWNEQFF
clone_size: -; j_call: TRBJ2-1; d_call: TRBD2; v_call: TRBV5-4; cdr3_nt: TGTGCCAGCAGCTTGAGACTAGCGGGAGTTGAGCAGTTCTTC; cdr3_aa: CASSLRLAGVEQFF
clone_size: -; j_call: TRBJ2-3; d_call: TRBD1; v_call: TRBV19; cdr3_nt: TGTGCCAGTAGTAATGGTGTCGGGACAGGGGGTACAGATACGCAGTATTTT; cdr3_aa: CASSNGVGTGGTDTQYF
clone_size: -; j_call: TRBJ2-4; d_call: -; v_call: TRBV5-4; cdr3_nt: TGTGCCAGCAGCATCCGGGACTGGCAAAACATTCAGTACTTC; cdr3_aa: CASSIRDWQNIQYF
clone_size: -; j_call: TRBJ2-7; d_call: -; v_call: TRBV7-8; cdr3_nt: TGTGCCAGCAGCTTAGAAATGACCCTCAGGTGGGAGCAGTACTTC; cdr3_aa: CASSLEMTLRWEQYF
clone_size: -; j_call: TRBJ1-2; d_call: TRBD1; v_call: TRBV4-1; cdr3_nt: TGCGCCAGCAGCCAGATGGACAGGGTGTATGGTGGCTACACCTTC; cdr3_aa: CASSQMDRVYGGYTF
clone_size: -; j_call: TRBJ1-1; d_call: TRBD1; v_call: TRBV10-2; cdr3_nt: TGCGCCAGCAGTGATTGGCCGCAGGGGGCGCAAGCTTTCTTT; cdr3_aa: CASSDWPQGAQAFF
clone_size: -; j_call: TRBJ2-7; d_call: TRBD2; v_call: TRBV4-2; cdr3_nt: TGTGCCAGCAGCCCCCGAGGGTATCAGGGCGGGAGTCCGCCCTACGAGCAGTACTTC; cdr3_aa: CASSPRGYQGGSPPYEQYF
clone_size: -; j_call: TRBJ1-1; d_call: TRBD1; v_call: TRBV5-4; cdr3_nt: TGTGCCAGCAGCTGGGGACAGGGAACTGAAGCTTTCTTT; cdr3_aa: CASSWGQGTEAFF
clone_size: -; j_call: TRBJ1-1; d_call: TRBD1; v_call: TRBV4-3; cdr3_nt: TGCGCCAGCAGCCAAGATGATGCGGGACAGGGAACTGAAGCTTTCTTT; cdr3_aa: CASSQDDAGQGTEAFF
clone_size: -; j_call: TRBJ2-5; d_call: TRBD2; v_call: TRBV5-1; cdr3_nt: TGCGCCAGCAGCTTGGAAGTAGGACTAGCGGGAAAAGAGACCCAGTACTTC; cdr3_aa: CASSLEVGLAGKETQYF
clone_size: -; j_call: TRBJ1-5; d_call: TRBD1; v_call: TRBV6-5; cdr3_nt: TGTGCCAGCAGTTGGGGGACAGGGTGGAATCAGCCCCAGCATTTT; cdr3_aa: CASSWGTGWNQPQHF
clone_size: once; j_call: TRBJ2-3; d_call: TRBD2; v_call: TRBV6-6; cdr3_nt: TGTGCCAGCTTCAAGGCTAGCGGGATCAATACGCAGTATTTT; cdr3_aa: CASFKASGINTQYF
clone_size: -; j_call: TRBJ1-1; d_call: -; v_call: TRBV10-1; cdr3_nt: TGCGCCAGCGGGCAGGGCGGAATGGCTGAAGCTTTCTTT; cdr3_aa: CASGQGGMAEAFF
clone_size: -; j_call: TRBJ2-5; d_call: -; v_call: TRBV5-1; cdr3_nt: TGCGCCAGCAGCTTTGAGGAGGCCCAGTACTTC; cdr3_aa: CASSFEEAQYF
clone_size: -; j_call: TRBJ2-2; d_call: -; v_call: TRBV19; cdr3_nt: TGTGCCAGTAGTAACTCGCAGGCCACCGGGGAGCTGTTTTTT; cdr3_aa: CASSNSQATGELFF
clone_size: -; j_call: TRBJ2-3; d_call: TRBD2; v_call: TRBV5-5; cdr3_nt: TGTGCCAGCGGGGGAGGAGGACTAGCAGATACGCAGTATTTT; cdr3_aa: CASGGGGLADTQYF
clone_size: -; j_call: TRBJ2-7; d_call: -; v_call: TRBV20-1; cdr3_nt: TGCAGTGCCAAGACGGGCTACGAGCAGTACTTC; cdr3_aa: CSAKTGYEQYF
clone_size: -; j_call: TRBJ1-5; d_call: TRBD1; v_call: TRBV19; cdr3_nt: TGTGCCAGCGTAACTACAGGGGGCCGCAATCAGCCCCAGCATTTT; cdr3_aa: CASVTTGGRNQPQHF
clone_size: once; j_call: TRBJ2-1; d_call: TRBD2; v_call: TRBV28; cdr3_nt: TGTGCCAGCAGATCCGGGTTCGGGGCCAGCGGGAGGGCCATTGAGCAGTTCTTC; cdr3_aa: CASRSGFGASGRAIEQFF
clone_size: -; j_call: TRBJ1-4; d_call: -; v_call: TRBV9; cdr3_nt: TGTGCCAGCAGCGTAGGTCAGGGTAATGAAAAACTGTTTTTT; cdr3_aa: CASSVGQGNEKLFF
clone_size: -; j_call: TRBJ2-7; d_call: TRBD1; v_call: TRBV18; cdr3_nt: TGTGCCAGCTCAACGGGACAGGGCGAGCAGTACTTC; cdr3_aa: CASSTGQGEQYF
clone_size: -; j_call: TRBJ1-2; d_call: -; v_call: TRBV7-9; cdr3_nt: TGTGCCAGCAGCTATAACCTCCGGGATTTCTATGGCTACACCTTC; cdr3_aa: CASSYNLRDFYGYTF
clone_size: -; j_call: TRBJ2-5; d_call: -; v_call: TRBV7-8; cdr3_nt: TGTGCCAGCAGCCGCAGGACGGGGTACCAAGAGACCCAGTACTTC; cdr3_aa: CASSRRTGYQETQYF
clone_size: -; j_call: TRBJ2-1; d_call: TRBD1; v_call: TRBV7-2; cdr3_nt: TGTGCCAGCAGCTTTTTCGGGACAGGCACCTACAATGAGCAGTTCTTC; cdr3_aa: CASSFFGTGTYNEQFF
clone_size: -; j_call: TRBJ1-2; d_call: TRBD1; v_call: TRBV9; cdr3_nt: TGTGCCAGCAGCGCCTTGACAGGGCTCTATGGCTACACCTTC; cdr3_aa: CASSALTGLYGYTF
clone_size: -; j_call: TRBJ2-3; d_call: TRBD2; v_call: TRBV7-9; cdr3_nt: TGTGCCAGCAGCGTGACTAGCGGGAGTGATACGCAGTATTTT; cdr3_aa: CASSVTSGSDTQYF
clone_size: -; j_call: TRBJ2-2; d_call: -; v_call: TRBV11-2; cdr3_nt: TGTGCCAGCAGCTCGTCCAACCGGGACTACACCGGGGAGCTGTTTTTT; cdr3_aa: CASSSSNRDYTGELFF
clone_size: -; j_call: TRBJ2-1; d_call: TRBD2; v_call: TRBV19; cdr3_nt: TGTGCCAGTAGTATAGTGGGGGAGGGCAGATACAATGAGCAGTTCTTC; cdr3_aa: CASSIVGEGRYNEQFF
clone_size: once; j_call: TRBJ1-1; d_call: -; v_call: TRBV7-2; cdr3_nt: TGTGCCAGCAGCCCCTCGTCGGGGGACACTGAAGCTTTCTTT; cdr3_aa: CASSPSSGDTEAFF
clone_size: -; j_call: TRBJ2-1; d_call: -; v_call: TRBV19; cdr3_nt: TGTGCCAGTAGCCCAGGCCTATACAATGAGCAGTTCTTC; cdr3_aa: CASSPGLYNEQFF
clone_size: few; j_call: TRBJ1-1; d_call: -; v_call: TRBV7-2; cdr3_nt: TGTGCCAGCAGCCTCCACAGGGTGAACACTGAAGCTTTCTTT; cdr3_aa: CASSLHRVNTEAFF
clone_size: -; j_call: TRBJ2-1; d_call: TRBD2; v_call: TRBV7-6; cdr3_nt: TGTGCCAGCAGCTTTTCCCCTAGCGGGGGCAATGAGCAGTTCTTC; cdr3_aa: CASSFSPSGGNEQFF
clone_size: once; j_call: TRBJ1-2; d_call: -; v_call: TRBV27; cdr3_nt: TGTGCCACCGTTAGCAGTGGGTATGGCTACACCTTC; cdr3_aa: CATVSSGYGYTF